These 15 T cell receptor beta chains were all obtained from the same sample, sequenced in a study of cytomegalovirus exposure and HLA in healthy donors. Vbeta (60) and Jbeta (13) primers were used in the PCR. The data were produced by immunoSEQ multiplex PCR, yet TCRdb's version contains in-frame clones alone and is incomplete. Of 150,000 to 200,000 clones listed, around nine tenths are singletons. Material for sequencing was PBMCs. These receptors were taken from a woman between 18 and 29 years old in good health and CMV-seronegative.

The CDR3, as DNA: TGTGCCAGCAGTTTCGGACAGTATAATTCACCCCTCCACTTT. As protein: CASSFGQYNSPLHF. This sequence joins TRBV27 and TRBJ1-6, with a weak D call TRBD1 (6 bases). CDR3 length: 14 residues. Germline-derived CDR1 and CDR2 are MNHEY and SMNVEV (reference sequence). The V gene lost 3 bases and the J gene lost 4 bases, with 7 bases spanning the gap.

Worth noting for this clone: Other DNA sequences from this sample encode an identical CDR3 as well. This chain's CDR3 is CASSFPGVNTEAFF. CDR3 in DNA: TGTGCCAGCAGTTTCCCAGGGGTGAACACTGAAGCTTTCTTT. The chain employs TRBV28 and TRBJ1-1; maybe TRBD1 (6 bases). The CDR3 sequence is 14 residues long. V was clipped by 3 bases and J by 0 bases, with 8 bases between them. Germline-derived CDR1 and CDR2 are MDHEN and SYDVKM.

This chain joins TRBV7-2 and TRBJ2-7, with no clear D. Trimming took 1 base from V and 3 from J, leaving 13 bases between them. CDR1 SGHTA and CDR2 FQGNSA come from the germline V gene. The CDR3 has 15 residues. The CDR3 reads CASSLGLAANYEQYF. Written as DNA, the CDR3 is TGTGCCAGCAGCTTAGGGCTGGCGGCAAACTACGAGCAGTACTTC.

The chain combines TRBV6-1 with TRBJ2-1; TRBD1 matches at 9 bases. The J segment lost 7 bases and the V segment lost 6 bases, leaving 7 bases of the junction unmatched. The CDR3 is 14 amino acids. Germline loops: CDR1 MNHNS, CDR2 SASEGT. CDR3 DNA: TGTGCCAGCAGGGATGGACAGGGGAGGAATGAGCAGTTCTTC. Amino acid sequence: CASRDGQGRNEQFF.

The V gene is TRBV30, the J gene TRBJ1-2; D is ambiguous. The CDR3 runs 14 residues. Germline V gene lookup returns CDR1 GTSNPN and CDR2 SVGIG (reference sequence). The V end lost 2 bases, the J end lost 7 bases, and 17 bases lay between the germline ends. The CDR3: CAWSKPPRAAGYTF. CDR3 in DNA: TGTGCCTGGAGTAAGCCCCCGCGGGCGGCTGGCTACACCTTC.

This chain connects TRBV28 to TRBJ2-7; the D is unclear. V was pared by 3 bases and J by 7 bases, with 10 bases between. The CDR3 covers 12 residues. Germline assignment: CDR1 MDHEN and CDR2 SYDVKM. The CDR3 DNA follows: TGTGCCAGCAGTTTCGCGGTGAGGGAGCAGTACTTC. The encoded protein is CASSFAVREQYF.

The gene calls are TRBV4-1 and TRBJ2-2; 8 bases map to TRBD2. From germline, CDR1 is MGHRA and CDR2 YSYEKL. The CDR3 loop spans 16 amino acids. The J segment lost 3 bases and the V segment lost 3 bases, leaving 6 bases of the junction unmatched. CDR3 sequence: CASSQAGGLDTGELFF. DNA for the CDR3: TGCGCCAGCAGCCAGGCGGGGGGCCTGGACACCGGGGAGCTGTTTTTT.

The count of this clone is one. The chain employs TRBV5-4 and TRBJ2-3; D uncertain. Trimming cost V 4 bases and J 2 bases, with 11 bases left between them. The CDR3 consists of 14 residues. Per germline, CDR1 SGHNT and CDR2 YYREEE (reference sequence). CDR3 bases: TGTGCCAGCAGCCTAAGACTGAACACAGATACGCAGTATTTT. Protein: CASSLRLNTDTQYF.

The chain uses TRBV30 and TRBJ2-2, with TRBD1 identical over 7 bases. The CDR3 is 14 amino acids. CDR1 is GTSNPN, CDR2 SVGIG, per germline (reference sequence). Trimming cost V 4 bases and J 5 bases; bases outside gene matches: 7. Here the CDR3 DNA reads TGTGCCTGGACCCCGGGACAGAAAACCGGGGAGCTGTTTTTT. It yields the protein CAWTPGQKTGELFF.

The V and J genes are TRBV6-1 and TRBJ1-1, with 8 bases fitting TRBD1. J was trimmed by 5 bases and V by 6 bases; bases with no gene match: 5. The CDR3 is 13 amino acids. CDR1 is MNHNS and CDR2 is SASEGT in the germline V gene. The CDR3 region is CASRTGQETEAFF. The CDR3, as DNA: TGTGCCAGCAGGACGGGACAGGAAACTGAAGCTTTCTTT.

The rearrangement uses TRBV5-8 and TRBJ2-5, with D unclear. CDR1 is SGHTS, CDR2 YDEGEE, per germline. The CDR3 consists of 12 residues. V was shortened by 4 bases and J by 11 bases, with 15 bases between the two germline ends. The CDR3 is CASSQLWRRQYF. DNA for the CDR3: TGTGCCAGCAGCCAACTCTGGCGGCGGCAGTACTTC.

This clone was observed a single time. The chain joins TRBV19 to TRBJ1-1; D not resolved. The CDR3 runs 14 residues. CDR1 LNHDA and CDR2 SQIVND come from the germline V gene (reference sequence). V was pared by 4 bases and J by 1 base, with 10 bases between. The CDR3 sequence is CASSKRRENTEAFF. CDR3 nucleotide sequence: TGTGCCAGTAGTAAAAGACGGGAGAACACTGAAGCTTTCTTT. Together with reference TRBV19 and TRBJ1-1, the CDR3 gives the full variable domain: DGGITQSPKYLFRKEGQNVTLSCEQNLNHDAMYWYRQDPGQGLRLIYYSQIVNDFQKGDIAEGYSVSREKKESFPLTVTSAQKNPTAFYLCASSKRRENTEAFFGQGTRLTVV.

This chain connects TRBV18 to TRBJ2-6, with a tentative D call TRBD2 (5 bases). Per germline, CDR1 KGHSH and CDR2 LQKENI. V lost 4 bases and J lost 0, with 13 bases in between. CDR3 size: 17 residues. CDR3 in DNA: TGTGCCAGCTCACGAGGGAGCTCCGGCTCTGGGGCCAACGTCCTGACTTTC. Translated, it gives CASSRGSSGSGANVLTF.

The V gene is TRBV5-1, the J gene TRBJ1-1; 8 bases match TRBD1. This CDR3 is built from 15 residues. CDR1 SGHRS and CDR2 YFSETQ come from the germline V gene. The V segment lost 3 bases and the J segment 1 base; nucleotides outside the gene matches: 5. CDR3 DNA: TGCGCCAGCAGCTGGGACAGGTTGGGGAACACTGAAGCTTTCTTT. It yields the protein CASSWDRLGNTEAFF.

The chain uses TRBV10-3 and TRBJ2-7; 12 bases match TRBD2. Germline V gene data show CDR1 as ENHRY and CDR2 as SYGVKD. The CDR3 totals 18 residues. The V and J ends lost 3 bases and 0 bases, in that order; junction bases with no gene match: 9. The CDR3 sequence: CAISDTGLAGSSSYEQYF. The CDR3 DNA reads TGTGCCATCAGTGATACGGGACTAGCGGGTTCGAGCTCCTACGAGCAGTACTTC.